This T cell receptor (beta chain) was identified during a study of T cells in narcolepsy. Broader study findings: HCRT-specific and TRIB2-specific autoreactive clonotypes appeared among same-patient CSF and blood CD4+ clonotypes.

A note on this clone: The antigen is not known.

The data were produced by immunoSEQ multiplex PCR, yet TCRdb's version contains in-frame clones alone and is incomplete. The sample includes 34,000 or so clones, 79% seen only once; the top ten take under 5%. Trimming left V 0 bases short and J 1 base short, with 8 bases between. In germline, CDR1 is SGHRS, CDR2 YFSETQ. The CDR3 totals 14 residues. The source material was memory (CD45RA-) CD4+ T cells from blood. The chain combines TRBV5-1 with TRBJ2-7, with D uncertain. The source of this sequence is a human donor in good health. DNA of the CDR3: TGCGCCAGCAGCTTGGGTAAAGGGTCCTACGAGCAGTACTTC. This sequence encodes CASSLGKGSYEQYF.